A selection of T cell receptor beta chains follows, all from one sample in a study of blood T cell repertoires in COVID-19. Libraries were prepared by immunoSEQ multiplex PCR; TCRdb keeps only in-frame clonotypes and omits some of them. Of 200,000 or so clones in the sample, 80% to 90% are singletons; the top ten hold less than 6.5%. Specimen: peripheral blood. The receptors were gathered from a woman aged 60-75 years who had recovered from COVID-19. Both conserved end residues are trimmed from each CDR3.

V gene	J gene	CDR3 protein
TRBV5-4	TRBJ2-7	ASSFGQRSYEQY
TRBV5-5	TRBJ1-4	ASNAFGQARKGEKLF
TRBV11-2	TRBJ2-7	ASSLVRGSREQY
TRBV19	TRBJ1-5	ASSTDRGGNQPQH
TRBV30	TRBJ2-1	AWSVFGSGPYNEQF
TRBV2	TRBJ1-5	ASSDSLSPQH
TRBV9	TRBJ2-5	ASSPAEGNAETQY
TRBV4-1	TRBJ2-4	ASSQIPKRVGNIQY
TRBV18	TRBJ1-4	ASSPIGSNEKLF
TRBV3-1/TRBV3-2	TRBJ2-5	ASSQEPRNRETQY
TRBV4-1	TRBJ2-3	ASSQAFPGLAGNTDTQY
TRBV7-2	TRBJ2-5	ASSLRGRYQETQY
TRBV18	TRBJ2-2	ASSPGQTGELF
TRBV14	TRBJ2-4	ASSHGRGKFGNIQY
TRBV12-5	TRBJ2-1	ASGSGNNNEQF
TRBV7-6	TRBJ2-2	ASSLVGRGATGELF
TRBV5-8	TRBJ2-2	ASSLGISGSNTGELF
TRBV7-6	TRBJ2-3	ASSSFTDTQY
TRBV10-3	TRBJ1-2	AISGTGGNYGYT
TRBV3-1/TRBV3-2	TRBJ2-7	ASSRVGRGSQISYEQY
TRBV9	TRBJ2-5	ASSARQGAGETQY
TRBV5-6	TRBJ2-1	ASSGAEGGTYNEQF
TRBV3-1/TRBV3-2	TRBJ2-3	ASRPTSTDTQY
TRBV27	TRBJ1-5	ASSLSQGSNQPQH
TRBV28	TRBJ1-2	ASSPLGTAGGGYGYT
TRBV6-5	TRBJ1-2	ASSYSRPYGYT
TRBV25-1	TRBJ1-6	ASRGGILGPLH
TRBV7-2	TRBJ1-2	ASSLALTGGPYGYT
TRBV5-1	TRBJ2-3	ASSLGFSGADTQY
TRBV7-2	TRBJ2-5	ASSLGGPRSTQY
TRBV5-1	TRBJ1-2	ASSLQGDYGYT
TRBV4-1	TRBJ2-7	ASSHSGTGNEQY
TRBV2	TRBJ2-1	ASSLTPGGDEQF
TRBV20-1	TRBJ1-3	SASRGSGNTIY
TRBV9	TRBJ2-2	ASSPPTVLNTGELF
TRBV7-2	TRBJ1-4	ASSPRQGAVEKLF
TRBV13	TRBJ2-1	ATSPGQGINEQF
TRBV4-1	TRBJ1-3	ASSQGDRVGNTIY
TRBV5-4	TRBJ1-2	ASSLGDVTYGYT
TRBV5-4	TRBJ2-1	ASSTSYNEQF
TRBV19	TRBJ2-3	ASSRTSGGAGDTQY
TRBV5-6	TRBJ1-2	ASSKAVGQANYGYT
TRBV19	TRBJ1-1	ATLGRGAF
TRBV16	TRBJ2-3	ASSPGQGPQSHTDTQY
TRBV30	TRBJ1-1	AWSVLRNTEAF
TRBV5-4	TRBJ2-5	ASSPQRGGPWETQY